This T cell receptor (beta chain) was identified in a study of T cells in Graves' hyperthyroidism and ophthalmopathy (dated by TCRdb to the late 2010s). A note on the overall study: Peripheral blood samples were taken at initial diagnosis, before any treatment was given. In roughly six Graves' hyperthyroidism patients, the study also compared T-cell repertoires from thyroid tissue with T-cell repertoires from blood. The paper describes TCR Vbeta CDR3 sequencing of 135 peripheral blood samples, made up of about 40 ophthalmopathy patients, roughly 80 hyperthyroidism patients and 17 progressor patients. Prospective prediction of ophthalmopathy was tested in an independent validation cohort consisting of 18 hyperthyroidism patients and approximately 16 patients who later progressed to ophthalmopathy. Following sampling, methimazole starting at 30 mg daily was given to hyperthyroidism patients, and high-dose intravenous methylprednisolone was given to ophthalmopathy patients. The 100 discovery patients were randomly split 7:3 into training and test sets. TCR V-J signatures able to tell the groups apart were searched for in a discovery cohort of about a hundred patients, of whom under 45 had Graves' ophthalmopathy and around 57 had stable Graves' hyperthyroidism.

A remark on this clonotype: The antigen this receptor binds is unknown. No clone much larger than this one lies a single base away; base qualities are absent.

The TCR beta CDR3 regions were amplified from RNA transcripts. The TCR CDR3 was subjected to a first round of RT-PCR using the HTBI primer set and the Qiagen OneStep RT-PCR kit. Libraries were constructed in a second round of multiplex PCR, after which size selection and purification were performed. Sequencing of the libraries was done on an Illumina HiSeq2000 using paired-end 100 bp reads. Turning to the authors' computational methods: SOAPnuke was used to process the raw data, with reads discarded if the reads contained adapters or uncalled bases, had a mean Phred below 15, or lacked an exact constant-primer or identifier match. COPE v1.2.5 was used to merge the high-quality paired reads, and each unique nucleotide sequence was defined as a clonotype. MiTCR v1.1 was used to align the clonotypes against IMGT TRBV, TRBD and TRBJ reference segments. The analysis included only V-J combinations with a frequency above 0.0001, which together covered around 99% of the repertoires. The TCS score was defined as the ratio of F50 (clonal expansion) to E x V (chaos), calculated using BLOSUM62-based TCRdist between CDR3 peptides within each V-J. Welch's t-statistics and random forest reduced around 550 V-J features to roughly 13, which were used in a naive Bayes classifier (R e1071). TCRdb took the public reads, trimmed them with fastp at Q25, ran MiXCR for clone calling and kept in-frame beta chains. Merged by CDR3 protein, the rows form single entries marked with the most common genes and DNA. It is TCRdb's table, rather than the study itself, that gives the V and J calls and clone size. The sample table contains some 560,000 distinct CDR3 sequences; only one count was recorded for 15% to 19% of them. Under 8% of the sample is taken by the ten largest.

In the germline V gene (reference sequence), CDR1 corresponds to LNHDA and CDR2 to SQIVND. The CDR3 numbers 15 residues from cysteine through phenylalanine. CDR3 DNA is the only sequence kept; it has 45 bases, read in frame from the first base. At the junction V is shortened by 3 bases and J by 0 bases; bases outside the gene matches: 5. What the work shows at the level of the full study, not this receptor alone: Blood samples also contained most of the expanded thyroid clonotypes (frequency above 0.001), which suggests that blood repertoires may reflect thyroid immune responses. In cross-validation, a model built on a 13 V-J signature told ophthalmopathy apart from stable hyperthyroidism with approximately 91% sensitivity and approximately 81% specificity, and in testing the same model reached 80%/75%. Sample size was not statistically predetermined, and blinding of investigators to group allocation was not performed. In validation, the model predicted progression to ophthalmopathy a median of about 6.8 months before onset, with over 55% sensitivity and 72.22% specificity.

Stable Graves' hyperthyroidism was defined as no progression to ophthalmopathy during 18 months of follow-up. The hyperthyroidism patients were between 18 and 65 years old and newly diagnosed, with a disease duration of less than 2 months. Any patient with an uncontrolled infection, another autoimmune disease, pregnancy or lactation was excluded. Diagnoses were based on clinical symptoms, serum thyroxine and TRAb, thyroid ultrasound and orbital computed tomography. PBMCs were separated from 10 ml of fresh peripheral blood using Ficoll-Paque density gradient centrifugation. Total RNA was extracted with Trizol reagent, and quality was checked on an Agilent 2100 Bioanalyzer.

The rearranged chain carries TRBV19 and TRBJ2-7, and TRBD2 matches 7 of the central bases. This clonotype was sampled from a woman aged 25-40 years with Graves' hyperthyroidism. The material sequenced was blood. The CDR3 in this case is CASSIPGTTSYEQYF. The DNA reads as follows: TGTGCCAGTAGTATTCCCGGGACTACCTCCTACGAGCAGTACTTC.